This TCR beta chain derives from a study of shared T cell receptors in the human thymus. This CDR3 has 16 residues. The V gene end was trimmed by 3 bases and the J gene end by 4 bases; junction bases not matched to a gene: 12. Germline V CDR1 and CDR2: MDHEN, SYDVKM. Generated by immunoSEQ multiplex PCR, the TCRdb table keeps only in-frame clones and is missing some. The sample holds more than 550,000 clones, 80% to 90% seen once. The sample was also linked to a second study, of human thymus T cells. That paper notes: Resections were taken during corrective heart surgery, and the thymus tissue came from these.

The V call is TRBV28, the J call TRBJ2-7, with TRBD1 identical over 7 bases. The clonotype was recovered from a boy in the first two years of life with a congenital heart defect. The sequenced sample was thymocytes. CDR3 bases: TGTGCCAGCAGTTTGGCCGGGACAGACGAGTTTTACGAGCAGTACTTC. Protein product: CASSLAGTDEFYEQYF.